The T cell receptor beta chain under discussion was sequenced for a study of cytomegalovirus exposure and HLA in healthy donors. This CDR3 region has 15 residues. The germline gives CDR1 MNHEY, CDR2 SMNVEV (reference sequence). V shed 3 bases and J shed 3 bases, with 12 bases lying between them. The PCR contained 60 Vbeta and 13 Jbeta primers. Authors' methods: A later analysis tallied 87 million or so unique TCR beta chains, around 9.9 million of them shared. Sequencing used immunoSEQ multiplex PCR; TCRdb keeps in-frame clones, though not all of them. The DNA gave D and trimming, while V, J and clone size come from that table. The repertoire holds 110,000 to 150,000 clones, with about four fifths as singletons.

The sample taken for sequencing was PBMCs. The TCR comes from a man aged 35 to 55 in good health and CMV-seropositive. The chain links TRBV27 to TRBJ2-1, with D possibly being TRBD1 (6 bases). The CDR3 sequence is CASSFEDSNYNEQFF. The CDR3 DNA reads as TGTGCCAGCAGTTTTGAGGACAGCAACTACAATGAGCAGTTCTTC.